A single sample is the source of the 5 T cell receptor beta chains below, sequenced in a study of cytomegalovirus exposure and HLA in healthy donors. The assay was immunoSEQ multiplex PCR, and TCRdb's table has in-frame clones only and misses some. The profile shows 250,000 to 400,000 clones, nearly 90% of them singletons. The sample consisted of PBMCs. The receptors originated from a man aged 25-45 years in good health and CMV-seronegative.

The CDR3 region has the DNA TGCGCCAGCGGACGGGAGATCGACAATCAGCCCCAGCATTTT. Translated: CASGREIDNQPQHF. The chain links TRBV10-2 to TRBJ1-5; D unresolved. CDR3 length equals 14 residues. Deletions cut 8 bases from V and 3 bases from J, with 14 bases between. Germline assignment: CDR1 WSHSY and CDR2 SAAADI.

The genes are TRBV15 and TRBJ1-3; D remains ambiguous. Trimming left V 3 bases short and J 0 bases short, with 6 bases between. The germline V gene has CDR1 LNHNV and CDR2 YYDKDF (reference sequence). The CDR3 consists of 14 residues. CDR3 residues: CATSSRLSGNTIYF. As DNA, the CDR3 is TGTGCCACCAGCAGCCGTCTCTCTGGAAACACCATATATTTT.

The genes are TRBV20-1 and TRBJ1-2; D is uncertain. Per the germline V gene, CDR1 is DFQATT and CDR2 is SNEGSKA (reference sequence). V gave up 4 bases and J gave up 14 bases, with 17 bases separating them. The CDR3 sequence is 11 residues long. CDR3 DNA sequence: TGCAGTGCTATGGAATTGGCGGCTAGAACCTTC. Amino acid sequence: CSAMELAARTF.

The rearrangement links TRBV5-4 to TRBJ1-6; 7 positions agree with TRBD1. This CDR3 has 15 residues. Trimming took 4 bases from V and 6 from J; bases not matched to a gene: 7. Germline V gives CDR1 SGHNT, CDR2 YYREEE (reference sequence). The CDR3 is CASSPGDRINSPLHF. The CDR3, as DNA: TGTGCCAGCAGCCCGGGGGACAGAATTAATTCACCCCTCCACTTT.

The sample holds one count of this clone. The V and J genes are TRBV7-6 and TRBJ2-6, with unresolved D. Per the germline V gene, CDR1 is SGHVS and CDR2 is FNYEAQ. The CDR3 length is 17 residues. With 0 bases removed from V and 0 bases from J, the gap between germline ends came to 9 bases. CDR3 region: CASSLAFGPSGANVLTF. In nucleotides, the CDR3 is TGTGCCAGCAGCTTAGCCTTCGGTCCCTCTGGGGCCAACGTCCTGACTTTC.